Described below is a single T cell receptor (beta chain) sequence and its context. This entry is derived from a study of blood T cell repertoires in COVID-19. This CDR3 comprises 14 residues. CDR1 LGHDT and CDR2 YNNKEL come from the germline V gene (reference sequence). Trimming removed 1 base at V and 6 bases at J, with 12 bases between. TCRdb's table, derived via immunoSEQ multiplex PCR, lists solely in-frame clones and lacks some. The repertoire holds about 83,000 clones, with around 87% as singletons. The receptor was isolated from a woman between 50 and 59 years old with active or convalescent COVID-19. The material sequenced was peripheral blood. The V and J genes are TRBV3-1 (or the pseudogene TRBV3-2) and TRBJ1-1; maybe TRBD1 (5 bases). The CDR3 protein is CASSQAGFGAEAFF. CDR3 nucleotides: TGTGCCAGCAGCCAAGCAGGGTTCGGCGCTGAAGCTTTCTTT.